The clone carrying this T cell receptor (beta chain) was seen a few times. Those who donated were healthy HIV-negative adults, with no recent acute infections or vaccinations reported. Some clones are missing from TCRdb's copy, which holds only in-frame ones; the method was immunoSEQ multiplex PCR. The sample contains around 700,000 clones, around 67% of which appear only once. These data belong to a study of shared clonotypes between healthy human individuals. This CDR3 is 15 amino acids long. With 0 bases removed from V and 1 base from J, the gap between germline ends came to 10 bases. Germline CDR1 SGHNT, CDR2 YYREEE (reference sequence).

The sample consisted of memory CD4+ T cells sorted from blood. Regarding subset: CD45RA-negative fraction. This TCR was sampled from a young woman in good health. The rearrangement uses TRBV5-4 and TRBJ1-1, with D tentatively TRBD1 (6 bases). CDR3 sequence (DNA): TGTGCCAGCAGCTTGGATAGGGGACAGAACACTGAAGCTTTCTTT. Its protein product is CASSLDRGQNTEAFF.